These 5 T cell receptor beta chains were sequenced from one sample in a study of blood T cell repertoires in COVID-19. Assay used: immunoSEQ multiplex PCR; TCRdb lists only in-frame clones, some missing. The sample shows 70,000 to 75,000 clones, under 95% of them seen only once. Material for sequencing was peripheral blood. The receptor source for this set is a human donor in a cohort sampled during active COVID-19.

The V call is TRBV7-2, the J call TRBJ2-5; TRBD2 matches at 14 bases. The germline gives CDR1 SGHTA, CDR2 FQGNSA. V shed 0 bases and J 1 base; nucleotides not matched to a gene: 1. The CDR3 is made up of 17 amino acids. The CDR3 sequence is CASSLAGTSGSQETQYF. CDR3 nucleotide sequence: TGTGCCAGCAGCTTAGCAGGGACTAGCGGGAGCCAAGAGACCCAGTACTTC.

The chain carries TRBV28 and TRBJ2-2; 7 nucleotides align to TRBD1. V lost 7 bases and J lost 3; bases outside the gene matches: 8. The CDR3 covers 15 residues. The V gene's germline CDR1 is MDHEN and CDR2 SYDVKM. In DNA, the CDR3 is TGTGCCAGCATTTATAAGGGGGCGGACACCGGGGAGCTGTTTTTT. It specifies CASIYKGADTGELFF.

V usage is TRBV27 and J usage is TRBJ2-5; no clear D gene. This CDR3 is built from 15 residues. From germline, CDR1 is MNHEY and CDR2 SMNVEV (reference sequence). Trimming removed 3 bases at V and 5 bases at J, with 16 bases between. The chain's CDR3 is CASSFGGQPSETQYF. The CDR3 region has the DNA TGTGCCAGCAGTTTCGGTGGGCAGCCTTCCGAGACCCAGTACTTC.

This chain links TRBV25-1 with TRBJ2-7; 8 nucleotides line up with TRBD2. In germline, CDR1 is MGHDK, CDR2 SYGVNS. The V gene end was trimmed by 5 bases and the J gene end by 2 bases; junction bases not matched to a gene: 5. CDR3 length: 14 amino acids. CDR3 region: CASSPREATYEQYF. CDR3 nucleotides: TGTGCCAGCAGTCCGCGGGAGGCGACCTACGAGCAGTACTTC.

The V call is TRBV2, the J call TRBJ2-5; D is perhaps TRBD1 (5 bases). Trimming stripped 4 bases from V and 2 bases from J, with 14 bases between. Germline V gene data show CDR1 as SNHLY and CDR2 as FYNNEI. The CDR3 runs to 15 residues. The CDR3 reads CASSAHQGAQETQYF. The CDR3 DNA reads as TGTGCCAGCAGTGCCCACCAAGGGGCACAAGAGACCCAGTACTTC.